These 19 T cell receptor beta chains originate from one sample sequenced in a study of cytomegalovirus exposure and HLA in healthy donors. The PCR was carried out with 60 Vbeta primers and 13 Jbeta primers. TCRdb keeps only in-frame clones here, not all; method: immunoSEQ multiplex PCR. The sample lists fewer than 200,000 clones; around 79% were seen once. Source material: PBMCs. These receptors were taken from a woman aged 40 to 55 in good health and CMV-seronegative.

The chain uses TRBV10-3 and TRBJ2-1, with 9 bases that match TRBD1. The CDR3 sequence is 14 residues long. Germline V CDR1 and CDR2: ENHRY, SYGVKD. Losses at the gene ends were 10 bases for V and 8 bases for J; bases not matched to a gene: 12. In DNA form, the CDR3 reads TGTGCCACCCAACTAGGACAGGGGACCCATGAGCAGTTCTTC. It codes for CATQLGQGTHEQFF.

V gene TRBV18 combines with J gene TRBJ2-5; the match to TRBD1 covers 11 bases. In germline, CDR1 is KGHSH, CDR2 LQKENI. V gave up 4 bases and J gave up 6 bases; unmatched junction bases: 4. CDR3 size: 14 residues. The CDR3 region is CASSHGDRGKTQYF. CDR3 coding DNA: TGTGCCAGCTCACACGGGGACAGGGGGAAGACCCAGTACTTC.

The V and J genes are TRBV19 and TRBJ1-2; D call uncertain. With 7 bases removed from V and 6 bases from J, the gap between germline ends came to 12 bases. The CDR3 is 12 amino acids. The germline V gene encodes CDR1 LNHDA and CDR2 SQIVND (reference sequence). The CDR3 bases are TGTGCCAGTACCTTCAGAGGGAATGGCTACACCTTC. This encodes CASTFRGNGYTF.

For the CDR3, the DNA is TGTGCCAGCAGTGAAATTGGGACAACCTTACCCCTCCACTTT. This sequence encodes CASSEIGTTLPLHF. The chain is built from TRBV6-1 and TRBJ1-6; possibly TRBD1 for D (6 bases). Germline V gene lookup returns CDR1 MNHNS and CDR2 SASEGT. The CDR3 runs to 14 residues. Trimming cost V 2 bases and J 12 bases, with 14 bases left between them.

This clone was counted a single time. V usage is TRBV5-1 and J usage is TRBJ1-4; possibly TRBD1 for D (6 bases). Germline assignment: CDR1 SGHRS and CDR2 YFSETQ. Trimming took 1 base from V and 5 from J, leaving 12 bases between them. CDR3 size: 15 residues. DNA of the CDR3: TGCGCCAGCAGCTTGAATATCCAGGGGAATGAAAAACTGTTTTTT. Its translation: CASSLNIQGNEKLFF. Based on the CDR3 plus reference TRBV5-1 and TRBJ1-4, the full variable domain is KAGVTQTPRYLIKTRGQQVTLSCSPISGHRSVSWYQQTPGQGLQFLFEYFSETQRNKGNFPGRFSGRQFSNSRSEMNVSTLELGDSALYLCASSLNIQGNEKLFFGSGTQLSVL.

This chain links TRBV2 with TRBJ1-1; D gene ambiguous. Trimming cost V 8 bases and J 0 bases, with 10 bases left between them. The germline gives CDR1 SNHLY, CDR2 FYNNEI. CDR3 size: 13 residues. The CDR3 here is CASGGEMNTEAFF. CDR3 DNA: TGTGCCAGCGGTGGAGAAATGAACACTGAAGCTTTCTTT.

V usage is TRBV6-1 and J usage is TRBJ2-7; 12 bases agree with TRBD2. Per the germline V gene, CDR1 is MNHNS and CDR2 is SASEGT. CDR3 size: 16 residues. J lost 5 bases, V lost 0 bases, and 5 bases had no gene match. The CDR3 coding sequence is TGTGCCAGCAGTGAAGCGGCTAGCGGGGGGGCCAACGAGCAGTACTTC. Amino acids: CASSEAASGGANEQYF.

This clone was seen more than once but under ten times. V usage is TRBV6-5 and J usage is TRBJ1-3; D uncertain. This CDR3 has 12 amino acids. In germline, CDR1 is MNHEY, CDR2 SVGAGI. V lost 6 bases and J lost 2, with 5 bases in between. The CDR3 spells CASSRPGNTIYF. CDR3 DNA: TGTGCCAGCAGCCGTCCTGGAAACACCATATATTTT.

A few counts support this clone. The chain carries TRBV6-5 and TRBJ1-3; 8 bases match TRBD1. Trimming removed 5 bases from V and 2 bases from J; junction bases left unmatched: 2. Germline values: CDR1 MNHEY, CDR2 SVGAGI. CDR3 length: 14 residues. The CDR3 here is CASSVDRAGNTIYF. The CDR3, as DNA: TGTGCCAGCAGTGTGGACAGGGCTGGAAACACCATATATTTT.

The chain has TRBV29-1 and TRBJ2-7; D is unclear. From germline, CDR1 is SQVTM and CDR2 ANQGSEA. Between the trimmed V and J ends, which lost 5 bases and 1 base, there was a span of 6 bases. The CDR3 has 11 residues. The CDR3 DNA reads TGCAGCGTTCTACAGTCCTACGAGCAGTACTTC. Translating gives CSVLQSYEQYF.

The chain carries TRBV5-1 and TRBJ1-1; D uncertain. The CDR3 spans 14 residues. CDR1 and CDR2 from the germline V gene are SGHRS and YFSETQ. The V and J ends lost 0 bases and 0 bases respectively, with 6 bases between them. This CDR3 is CASSLGKLNTEAFF. CDR3 nucleotide sequence: TGCGCCAGCAGCTTGGGTAAATTGAACACTGAAGCTTTCTTT.

This clone was recorded a few times. The chain recombines TRBV6-5 with TRBJ1-1, with D perhaps TRBD1 (5 bases). The CDR3 spans 14 residues. V dropped 2 bases and J dropped 0 bases, with 7 bases sitting between them. CDR1 is MNHEY, CDR2 SVGAGI, per germline. The CDR3 DNA follows: TGTGCCAGCAGTTACAGGACACTGAACACTGAAGCTTTCTTT. Translating gives CASSYRTLNTEAFF.

V gene TRBV28 combines with J gene TRBJ2-3, with D uncertain. The CDR3 contains 13 residues. Germline CDR1 is MDHEN and CDR2 is SYDVKM. Trimming removed 6 bases from V and 0 bases from J, with 7 bases in between. The CDR3 DNA sequence: TGTGCCAGCAGATTACCTAGCACAGATACGCAGTATTTT. It encodes CASRLPSTDTQYF.

The V gene is TRBV5-4, the J gene TRBJ2-5, with 9 bases aligning to TRBD1. Gene TRBJ2-7 matches the end of the DNA better, so the J call may be wrong. Germline assignment: CDR1 SGHNT and CDR2 YYREEE (reference sequence). The CDR3 sequence is 14 residues long. The CDR3 sequence: CASSSGQGRYEQYF. The CDR3 DNA reads as TGTGCCAGCAGCTCGGGACAGGGTCGCTACGAGCAGTACTTC.

The rearrangement uses TRBV5-4 and TRBJ2-3; 7 nucleotides line up with TRBD2. Germline lookup yields CDR1 SGHNT and CDR2 YYREEE (reference sequence). The CDR3 length is 14 residues. Trimming took 7 bases from V and 1 from J; bases not matched to a gene: 6. The CDR3 here is CASGQRGGTDTQYF. The CDR3 DNA sequence: TGTGCCAGCGGCCAGCGGGGCGGCACAGATACGCAGTATTTT.

This clone has a handful of counts. This CDR3 is CASSVGQSNQPQHF. The CDR3 nucleotides are TGTGCCAGCAGTGTAGGACAGAGCAATCAGCCCCAGCATTTT. The V gene is TRBV2, the J gene TRBJ1-5; D may be TRBD1 (6 bases). Germline lookup yields CDR1 SNHLY and CDR2 FYNNEI. The CDR3 runs to 14 residues. V was cut by 4 bases and J by 1 base, with 8 bases left in between.

The chain uses TRBV6-1 and TRBJ2-1; 10 bases map to TRBD2. The germline gives CDR1 MNHNS, CDR2 SASEGT. The CDR3 loop spans 14 amino acids. Trimming took 7 bases from V and 4 from J; bases not matched to a gene: 4. The CDR3 region is CASTSGGRYNEQFF. The CDR3 DNA follows: TGTGCCAGCACTAGCGGGGGCCGATACAATGAGCAGTTCTTC.

Regarding this clone: Other DNA sequences in this sample translate to the same CDR3. The chain uses TRBV15 and TRBJ1-1, with D uncertain. V was trimmed by 3 bases and J by 11 bases, leaving 13 bases between them. This CDR3 is 12 amino acids long. The germline V gene encodes CDR1 LNHNV and CDR2 YYDKDF (reference sequence). Written as DNA, the CDR3 is TGTGCCACCAGCAGGGATATTGGGAGGGCTTTCTTT. Protein: CATSRDIGRAFF. Based on the CDR3 plus reference TRBV15 and TRBJ1-1, the full variable domain is DAMVIQNPRYQVTQFGKPVTLSCSQTLNHNVMYWYQQKSSQAPKLLFHYYDKDFNNEADTPDNFQSRRPNTSFCFLDIRSPGLGDTAMYLCATSRDIGRAFFGQGTRLTVV.

This sequence joins TRBV7-2 and TRBJ2-7; TRBD1 aligns across 9 bases. Germline V gene data show CDR1 as SGHTA and CDR2 as FQGNSA. The CDR3 is 14 amino acids. The J segment lost 2 bases and the V segment lost 8 bases, leaving 7 bases of the junction unmatched. This CDR3 reads CASLTGTGPYEQYF. In nucleotides, the CDR3 is TGTGCCAGCTTAACCGGGACAGGGCCCTACGAGCAGTACTTC.